Listed below are T cell receptor beta chains from one sample, sequenced in a study of blood T cell repertoires in COVID-19. This table comes from immunoSEQ multiplex PCR, and its TCRdb copy is limited to in-frame clones, with some not included. The table has fewer than 250,000 clones, approximately 90% seen once; the top ten hold 20% to 25%. The sequencing input was PBMCs or T cells enriched from blood (not recorded which). Every receptor here comes from a woman in her thirties or forties in a cohort exposed to, infected with or recovered from COVID-19 (not recorded which). Each CDR3 is given with its conserved first and last residue. D genes are given only for firm matches. Size is stated for part of the rows, as once, few or many counts, or as a class when the clone is expanded.

CDR3 DNA | CDR3 protein | J gene | clone size | V gene | D gene
TGCGCCAGCAGCTTAGACAGGGGAGGTGAAAAACTGTTTTTT | CASSLDRGGEKLFF | TRBJ1-4 | NA | TRBV5-1 | TRBD1
TGCGCCAGCAGCTTGGGTGGGCAAGCTTTCTTT | CASSLGGQAFF | TRBJ1-1 | NA | TRBV5-1 | NA
TGTGCCAGCAGTTACTTTCTCAGGGGGCTGAACACTGAAGCTTTCTTT | CASSYFLRGLNTEAFF | TRBJ1-1 | NA | TRBV6-5 | TRBD1
TGTGCCAGCAGCAAGCCTACTGCTAGCCCGGATGAGCAGTTCTTC | CASSKPTASPDEQFF | TRBJ2-1 | NA | TRBV21-1 | NA
TGTGCCAGCAGCCAGGATGCGGGACGGAGCGAGCAGTACTTC | CASSQDAGRSEQYF | TRBJ2-7 | NA | TRBV3-1/TRBV3-2 | NA
TGTGCCAGCAGCTCACGCAGCCGGGACAGGGGGATTTACAATGAGCAGTTCTTC | CASSSRSRDRGIYNEQFF | TRBJ2-1 | NA | TRBV11-2 | TRBD1
TGTGCCAGCAGCTTGGGACTAGCGGGGGGCGGGGACATTCAGTACTTC | CASSLGLAGGGDIQYF | TRBJ2-4 | NA | TRBV7-2 | TRBD2
TGTGCCAGCGGACCCGACAGGGGAATTCAGCCCCAGCATTTT | CASGPDRGIQPQHF | TRBJ1-5 | NA | TRBV27 | TRBD1
TGTGCCAGCAGCTACAGGGGATGGGGAAACACCATATATTTT | CASSYRGWGNTIYF | TRBJ1-3 | NA | TRBV27 | TRBD1
TGTGCCAGCAGCATACGGACTCCCCCTAAGTTCTTC | CASSIRTPPKFF | TRBJ2-1 | NA | TRBV21-1 | NA
TGTGCCAGCAGCTTCTGGGGGGCCTACGAGCAGTACTTC | CASSFWGAYEQYF | TRBJ2-7 | NA | TRBV7-2 | NA
TGCGCCAGCAGCCATAGCCCGAGCTCCTACAATGAGCAGTTCTTC | CASSHSPSSYNEQFF | TRBJ2-1 | NA | TRBV4-1 | NA
TGTGCCAGCAGCCCAGGTGGACTTTCCTACAATGAGCAGTTCTTC | CASSPGGLSYNEQFF | TRBJ2-1 | NA | TRBV5-8 | NA
TGTGCCAGCAGCTTCGCGGGGAGGCGGGATTGGGAGGAGACCCAGTACTTC | CASSFAGRRDWEETQYF | TRBJ2-5 | once | TRBV5-8 | NA
TGCGCCAGCAGCTTGTCGACAGGCTACAATCAGCCCCAGCATTTT | CASSLSTGYNQPQHF | TRBJ1-5 | NA | TRBV5-1 | NA
TGTGCCAGCAGTGTTAGCTACGAGCAGTACTTC | CASSVSYEQYF | TRBJ2-7 | NA | TRBV12-3/TRBV12-4 | NA
TGTGCCAGCAGCCCCGACAGGGGGCGGTATGGCTACACCTTC | CASSPDRGRYGYTF | TRBJ1-2 | NA | TRBV5-4 | TRBD1
TGTGCCAGCAGGGACAGGGGATTCTATGGCTACACCTTC | CASRDRGFYGYTF | TRBJ1-2 | NA | TRBV25-1 | TRBD1
TGTGCCAGCAGCTTAGCCGGACGGACAGGGGATGGCTACACCTTC | CASSLAGRTGDGYTF | TRBJ1-2 | NA | TRBV7-6 | TRBD1
TGCGCCAGCAGCTTAACAGGGTCTGATCAGCCCCAGCATTTT | CASSLTGSDQPQHF | TRBJ1-5 | NA | TRBV5-1 | NA
TGTGCCAGCAGCTTAGAGGACGGGGGCTCCTACGAGCAGTACTTC | CASSLEDGGSYEQYF | TRBJ2-7 | NA | TRBV11-2 | NA
TGTGCCAGCAGTCCAAGTAGACAGATCATCTACGAGCAGTACTTC | CASSPSRQIIYEQYF | TRBJ2-7 | NA | TRBV2 | NA
TGTGCCAGCAGCTTCGACAGGGGCGCACGAGCTTTCTTT | CASSFDRGARAFF | TRBJ1-1 | NA | TRBV7-8 | TRBD1
TGTGCCAGCAGTGAGGGACAGGACACCGGGGAGCTGTTTTTT | CASSEGQDTGELFF | TRBJ2-2 | NA | TRBV25-1 | TRBD1
TGTGCCAGTAGGATGGGAGGTTATAATGAAAAACTGTTTTTT | CASRMGGYNEKLFF | TRBJ1-4 | once | TRBV19 | NA
TGTGCCAGCAGTTTTCGGGTAGCGGGGAGGGAGACCCAGTACTTC | CASSFRVAGRETQYF | TRBJ2-5 | NA | TRBV28 | TRBD2
TGTGCCAGCAGCCAATCTTTAGGAGGTAGGGGCTACACCTTC | CASSQSLGGRGYTF | TRBJ1-2 | NA | TRBV3-1/TRBV3-2 | NA
TGTGCCAGCAAGAGGGGGTCTAACGAGCAGTACTTC | CASKRGSNEQYF | TRBJ2-7 | NA | TRBV28 | NA
TGTGCCAGCAGTCCGGGGACAGGGGCTAGCGCATTCACCGGGGAGCTGTTTTTT | CASSPGTGASAFTGELFF | TRBJ2-2 | NA | TRBV28 | TRBD1
TGTGCTAGTGGTATCGGGACAGCCACTGAAGCTTTCTTT | CASGIGTATEAFF | TRBJ1-1 | NA | TRBV12-5 | TRBD1
TGTGCCAGCAGTTTGACAGCGAACTATGGCTACACCTTC | CASSLTANYGYTF | TRBJ1-2 | NA | TRBV27 | NA
TGTGCCAGCAGTCCTAGCCCCCCCTACGAGCAGTACTTC | CASSPSPPYEQYF | TRBJ2-7 | NA | TRBV6-5 | NA
TGTGCCAGCAGCTTAGATCCAGGGGCAGGCTCTGGAAACACCATATATTTT | CASSLDPGAGSGNTIYF | TRBJ1-3 | many | TRBV11-3 | NA
TGTGCCAGCAGCCAAAGGGGTCTCCATCGGGATGGCTACACCTTC | CASSQRGLHRDGYTF | TRBJ1-2 | NA | TRBV14 | NA
TGTGCCAGCAGCTTAGCCCTAGCGGGAAATAAGCGGGAGCAGTACTTC | CASSLALAGNKREQYF | TRBJ2-7 | few | TRBV7-2 | TRBD2
TGTGCCAGTAGCGAAGACCGGAGGGACAGGCTGAATGGCTACACCTTC | CASSEDRRDRLNGYTF | TRBJ1-2 | NA | TRBV19 | TRBD1
TGTGCCAGCAGTGAATTAGCGGGGCAGAACACCGGGGAGCTGTTTTTT | CASSELAGQNTGELFF | TRBJ2-2 | NA | TRBV6-4 | TRBD2
TGTGCCAGCAGTTGGGACAGGGGTGTGGTCACTGAAGCTTTCTTT | CASSWDRGVVTEAFF | TRBJ1-1 | NA | TRBV6-2/TRBV6-3 | TRBD1
TGTGCCAGCAGCTTAGATGGACTACTGGACGAGCAGTACTTC | CASSLDGLLDEQYF | TRBJ2-7 | NA | TRBV7-9 | NA
TGTGCCAGCACCTTACTAGCGGGGGATGACTCCCAAGAGACCCAGTACTTC | CASTLLAGDDSQETQYF | TRBJ2-5 | NA | TRBV2 | TRBD2
TGTGCCAGTAGTCGAGTTGACAGGGGTCGCACTGAAGCTTTCTTT | CASSRVDRGRTEAFF | TRBJ1-1 | NA | TRBV19 | TRBD1
TGTGCCAGCTCAAGTGGGTTCCGACAGTGGAGAAGCTCCTATAATTCACCCCTCCACTTT | CASSSGFRQWRSSYNSPLHF | TRBJ1-6 | NA | TRBV18 | NA
TGTGCCAGCAGCTTCCGGACTCAAGAGACCCAGTACTTC | CASSFRTQETQYF | TRBJ2-5 | NA | TRBV7-9 | NA
TGTGCCAGTAGTATAGGGACAGTCCCCAATCTGTTTTTT | CASSIGTVPNLFF | TRBJ2-2 | few | TRBV19 | NA
TGTGCCAGCAGCTTGAGAGGCCGAGGCGGGAATGAGCAGTTCTTC | CASSLRGRGGNEQFF | TRBJ2-1 | once | TRBV7-9 | NA
TGTGCCAGCAGCGGGGACAGGCGAAACACCATATATTTT | CASSGDRRNTIYF | TRBJ1-3 | NA | TRBV9 | TRBD1